A selection of T cell receptor beta chains follows, all from one sample in a study of CD8 T cells in ankylosing spondylitis. TCRdb re-called the 5' RACE reads through MiXCR, storing one row per CDR3 protein. The sample has 100,000 to 150,000 distinct CDR3 sequences, approximately 10% seen once. Sequencing was performed on blood, either unsorted or a sorted T cell fraction (not recorded which). The receptors were gathered from a male donor with ankylosing spondylitis or in good health (not recorded which). The CDR3 runs from the conserved cysteine through the conserved F or W. The D gene is left open where the match is weak. Clone size is not always given. Where it is, it says once, few, many or a class for expanded clones.

clone_size j_call v_call d_call cdr3_nt cdr3_aa
NA TRBJ2-1 TRBV4-1 TRBD2 TGCGCCAGCAGCCAACCAGGACTAGCGGGAGGTTCGGGGGGATACAATGAGCAGTTCTTC CASSQPGLAGGSGGYNEQFF
many TRBJ2-5 TRBV6-2/TRBV6-3 TRBD2 TGTGCCAGCAGTTCAGAAAGCGGGAGGGCCTCAGAGACCCAGTACTTC CASSSESGRASETQYF
many TRBJ1-5 TRBV6-5 NA TGTGCCAGCAGTTACTCCGAACGGGGGTCAGGACAGCCCCAGCATTTT CASSYSERGSGQPQHF
NA TRBJ2-5 TRBV20-1 TRBD2 TGCAGTGCTATTTCACTAGCGGGAGGTATGCAAGAGACCCAGTACTTC CSAISLAGGMQETQYF
NA TRBJ2-1 TRBV7-2 NA TGTGCCAGCAGCTTAGTCGCGGTGACGGTTAATGAGCAGTTCTTC CASSLVAVTVNEQFF
few TRBJ2-3 TRBV20-1 TRBD2 TGCAGTGCCAGCGGGGGCGCGGCAGATACGCAGTATTTT CSASGGAADTQYF
many TRBJ2-1 TRBV15 TRBD1 TGTGCCACCAGCAGAGGTGGACAGGGGAACAATGAGCAGTTCTTC CATSRGGQGNNEQFF
few TRBJ2-7 TRBV12-3/TRBV12-4 NA TGTGCCAGCAGTTCCCGGCTAGTGGCGACCCCTCGATTC CASSSRLVATPRF
NA TRBJ1-2 TRBV30 TRBD1 TGTGCCTGGAGCCAAACCGGGACAGACAGAGCTAACTATGGCTACACCTTC CAWSQTGTDRANYGYTF
many TRBJ2-3 TRBV7-2 NA TGTGCCAGCAGCTTATTGGGTGGTAGATTCCCAGATACGCAGTATTTT CASSLLGGRFPDTQYF
many TRBJ1-6 TRBV12-3/TRBV12-4 NA TGTGCCAGCAGTTTAGGGGGGGCCAATTCACCCCTCCACTTT CASSLGGANSPLHF
many TRBJ2-3 TRBV20-1 TRBD2 TGCAGTGCTAGAGATCGTCCTCGAGAGACTAGCGTGGATACGCAGTATTTT CSARDRPRETSVDTQYF
NA TRBJ1-1 TRBV28 NA TGTGCCAGCAGTCCATTTCCTGGGGCCGCCACAATGAACACTGAAGCTTTCTTT CASSPFPGAATMNTEAFF
NA TRBJ2-5 TRBV20-1 NA TGCAGTGCTAGAGTCTTGGGTGTGGAGACCCAGTACTTC CSARVLGVETQYF
many TRBJ2-1 TRBV24-1 NA TGTGCCACCAGTCCCGGGACTGGATACAATGAGCAGTTCTTC CATSPGTGYNEQFF
medium-sized TRBJ1-1 TRBV12-3/TRBV12-4 NA TGTGCCAGCAGATTATACAACCTTGGGGTCCGGCCTCACACTGAAGCTTTCTTT CASRLYNLGVRPHTEAFF